A single sample is the source of the 31 T cell receptor beta chains below, sequenced in a study of regulatory T cells in long-lasting Graves disease. Time point defined: newly diagnosed GD, antithyroid drugs for less than 3 months. The authors made the TCR library using RNA they extracted from PBMCs. According to the study, TCR beta libraries were built with iRepertoire HTBI primers and CDR3-region Arm-PCR. TCRdb processed the multiplex PCR reads anew with MiXCR; each CDR3 protein has one entry. The table lists hundreds of thousands of distinct CDR3 sequences, approximately 13% of them singletons. This sample was shared with a second study, whose subject was T cells in Graves' hyperthyroidism and ophthalmopathy.

Sequences were derived from peripheral blood mononuclear cells (PBMCs), sampled at new diagnosis, from a patient treated with antithyroid drugs. The receptors come from a man under 40 with Graves disease.

This clonotype was found many times. The gene calls are TRBV27 and TRBJ2-2, with D tentatively TRBD2 (6 bases). In germline, CDR1 is MNHEY, CDR2 SMNVEV (reference sequence). V was trimmed by 2 bases and J by 6 bases, leaving 10 bases between them. The CDR3 consists of 14 residues. CDR3 sequence reads: CASSLTGVSGELFF. DNA for the CDR3: TGTGCCAGCAGTTTAACGGGAGTGTCCGGGGAGCTGTTTTTT.

This clonotype appeared many times. V is TRBV12-3 or TRBV12-4 and J is TRBJ2-3; TRBD2 might be the D (6 bases). V lost 3 bases and J 5 bases, leaving 15 bases between the germline ends. This CDR3 comprises 15 residues. CDR3 protein: CASSFGSVGGDTQYF. CDR3 coding DNA: TGTGCCAGCAGTTTCGGAAGCGTGGGGGGAGATACGCAGTATTTT.

The chain couples TRBV19 to TRBJ1-5, with 10 bases matching TRBD1. V lost 5 bases, J lost 3 bases, and 7 bases stayed unmatched. The CDR3 runs to 16 residues. The V gene's germline CDR1 is LNHDA and CDR2 SQIVND (reference sequence). CDR3 DNA sequence: TGTGCCAGTAGTTTACCGACAGGGGGCAACAATCAGCCCCAGCATTTT. The encoded protein is CASSLPTGGNNQPQHF. Full variable domain (remainder filled in from reference TRBV19 and TRBJ1-5): DGGITQSPKYLFRKEGQNVTLSCEQNLNHDAMYWYRQDPGQGLRLIYYSQIVNDFQKGDIAEGYSVSREKKESFPLTVTSAQKNPTAFYLCASSLPTGGNNQPQHFGDGTRLSIL.

This clonotype showed up just a few times. The chain links TRBV5-1 to TRBJ2-5; TRBD2 might be the D (6 bases). Trimming left V 0 bases short and J 4 bases short, with 10 bases between. The length of the CDR3 is 14 residues. CDR1 SGHRS and CDR2 YFSETQ come from the germline V gene. CDR3 sequence (DNA): TGCGCCAGCAGCTTGGGGAGGGCCGGAGAGACCCAGTACTTC. This encodes CASSLGRAGETQYF.

This clonotype was picked up many times. V is TRBV20-1 and J is TRBJ2-7; 7 nucleotides match TRBD2. The CDR3 contains 14 residues. CDR1 is DFQATT, CDR2 SNEGSKA, per germline (reference sequence). The V and J ends lost 2 bases and 7 bases, in that order; junction bases with no gene match: 11. The CDR3 DNA sequence: TGCAGTGCTAGAAGGCGGGAGCCCTTCGAGGAGCAGTACTTC. This encodes CSARRREPFEEQYF.

V and J are TRBV18 and TRBJ1-4; TRBD1 is a possible D gene (6 bases). The germline V gene has CDR1 KGHSH and CDR2 LQKENI. The CDR3 is 16 amino acids. The ends were cut back, 4 bases at V and 0 bases at J, with 12 bases in the middle. This CDR3 is CASSRRDTTTNEKLFF. CDR3 in DNA: TGTGCCAGCTCACGCCGGGACACCACAACTAATGAAAAACTGTTTTTT.

The J gene is TRBJ2-7, the V gene TRBV20-1; D is ambiguous. Germline CDR1 is DFQATT and CDR2 is SNEGSKA (reference sequence). CDR3 length: 14 amino acids. V lost 5 bases, J lost 0 bases, and 14 bases lay in between. The CDR3 region is CSARLLSFSYEQYF. In nucleotides, the CDR3 is TGCAGTGCTCGACTCCTATCATTCTCCTACGAGCAGTACTTC.

This clonotype was observed a few times. V usage is TRBV7-2 and J usage is TRBJ2-1; TRBD2 matches at 11 bases. In germline, CDR1 is SGHTA, CDR2 FQGNSA. The CDR3 is made up of 15 amino acids. V was pared by 2 bases and J by 7 bases, with 4 bases of the junction left unmatched. The CDR3 bases are TGTGCCAGCAGCTTACGACTAGCGGGGACTAATGAGCAGTTCTTC. This translates into CASSLRLAGTNEQFF.

The rearrangement uses TRBV5-6 and TRBJ1-2; a weak D match, TRBD1 (5 bases). CDR1 and CDR2 (germline): SGHDT, YYEEEE. V was trimmed by 5 bases and J by 4 bases, leaving 15 bases between them. This CDR3 contains 14 residues. The CDR3 bases are TGTGCCAGCAGTTATACTGGGACGGTCTATGGCTACACCTTC. Amino acid sequence: CASSYTGTVYGYTF.

This clonotype was seen ten or more times. The V and J genes are TRBV11-2 and TRBJ2-7; 13 positions agree with TRBD2. Germline V CDR1 and CDR2: SGHAT, FQNNGV. The trim removed 6 bases at V and 2 bases at J, leaving 1 base unmatched. The CDR3 has 14 amino acids. The DNA of the CDR3 is TGTGCCAGCAGGGGACTAGCGGGGACCTACGAGCAGTACTTC. This sequence encodes CASRGLAGTYEQYF.

This clonotype was found a few times. The chain uses TRBV9 and TRBJ2-2, with 7 bases identical to TRBD2. Germline V gene data show CDR1 as SGDLS and CDR2 as YYNGEE. J was trimmed by 6 bases and V by 0 bases; bases with no gene match: 11. The CDR3 length is 17 residues. The CDR3 DNA reads as TGTGCCAGCAGCGTAGATGGCGGGAGCGTTCTTGCCGGGGAGCTGTTTTTT. It specifies CASSVDGGSVLAGELFF. The complete variable domain, with remaining parts taken from reference TRBV9 and TRBJ2-2, reads DSGVTQTPKHLITATGQRVTLRCSPRSGDLSVYWYQQSLDQGLQFLIQYYNGEERAKGNILERFSAQQFPDLHSELNLSSLELGDSALYFCASSVDGGSVLAGELFFGEGSRLTVL.

In this sample, this clonotype turned up many times. The chain uses TRBV7-2 and TRBJ2-1; D may be TRBD2 (5 bases). Germline V gene data show CDR1 as SGHTA and CDR2 as FQGNSA. The CDR3 is 14 residues long. V was trimmed by 4 bases and J by 8 bases, leaving 15 bases between them. This chain's CDR3 is CASSSPPLGDEQFF. The CDR3, as DNA: TGTGCCAGCAGCTCCCCGCCCCTCGGGGATGAGCAGTTCTTC. Based on the CDR3 plus reference TRBV7-2 and TRBJ2-1, the full variable domain is GAGVSQSPSNKVTEKGKDVELRCDPISGHTALYWYRQSLGQGLEFLIYFQGNSAPDKSGLPSDRFSAERTGGSVSTLTIQRTQQEDSAVYLCASSSPPLGDEQFFGPGTRLTVL.

This clonotype was seen only a few times. The V gene is TRBV11-3, the J gene TRBJ2-1; no clear D. The germline V gene encodes CDR1 SGHNT and CDR2 YENEEA. The CDR3 consists of 15 residues. With 1 base removed from V and 5 bases from J, the gap between germline ends came to 12 bases. Here the CDR3 reads CASSLGPPMNNEQFF. The CDR3 DNA sequence: TGTGCCAGCAGCTTAGGCCCCCCTATGAACAATGAGCAGTTCTTC.

V gene TRBV20-1 combines with J gene TRBJ2-7; 12 bases match TRBD2. This CDR3 contains 14 residues. Germline V CDR1 and CDR2: DFQATT, SNEGSKA (reference sequence). The J segment lost 3 bases and the V segment lost 1 base, leaving 1 base of the junction unmatched. The CDR3 here is CSARGTSGNYEQYF. Written as DNA, the CDR3 is TGCAGTGCTAGAGGGACTAGCGGGAACTACGAGCAGTACTTC.

This clonotype was detected many times. The chain joins TRBV13 to TRBJ1-5; D gene ambiguous. The CDR3 has 13 amino acids. CDR1 is PRHDT and CDR2 is FYEKMQ in the germline V gene (reference sequence). The V end lost 0 bases, the J end lost 5 bases, and 5 bases lay between the germline ends. This chain's CDR3 is CASSLGFDQPQHF. In DNA, the CDR3 is TGTGCCAGCAGCTTAGGATTCGATCAGCCCCAGCATTTT.

This chain links TRBV10-3 with TRBJ2-3; TRBD1 might be the D (6 bases). V was clipped by 7 bases and J by 2 bases, with 16 bases between them. The CDR3 contains 15 residues. Germline CDR1 ENHRY, CDR2 SYGVKD. The CDR3 sequence: CAITKDRPSTDTQYF. In DNA, the CDR3 is TGTGCCATCACTAAGGACAGACCCTCCACAGATACGCAGTATTTT.

This clonotype was recorded many times. The DNA of the CDR3 is TGTGCCAGCAGTCCCTGGAGCGGCGCCCCCGAGCAGTACTTC. This sequence encodes CASSPWSGAPEQYF. The genes are TRBV28 and TRBJ2-7, with D maybe TRBD2 (5 bases). V lost 5 bases, J lost 6 bases, and 17 bases lay in between. The CDR3 is 14 residues long. Germline V gives CDR1 MDHEN, CDR2 SYDVKM.

This clonotype was recorded at least ten times. The V gene is TRBV2, the J gene TRBJ1-5; 10 bases are shared with TRBD1. Germline V gives CDR1 SNHLY, CDR2 FYNNEI. CDR3 length: 16 residues. The J segment lost 0 bases and the V segment lost 5 bases, leaving 4 bases of the junction unmatched. The CDR3 loop reads CASSWTGGYSNQPQHF. CDR3 DNA: TGTGCCAGCAGTTGGACAGGGGGGTATAGCAATCAGCCCCAGCATTTT.

This clonotype was seen ten or more times. This chain connects TRBV30 to TRBJ2-5; D might be TRBD1 or TRBD2, each matching 5 bases. V was shortened by 4 bases and J by 1 base, with 13 bases between the two germline ends. Germline V gene data show CDR1 as GTSNPN and CDR2 as SVGIG (reference sequence). This CDR3 has 14 amino acids. CDR3 residues: CAWIEVGTQETQYF. The CDR3 nucleotides are TGTGCCTGGATAGAGGTAGGGACCCAAGAGACCCAGTACTTC.

The genes are TRBV20-1 and TRBJ1-3; D perhaps matches TRBD1 (5 bases). The CDR3 has 15 residues. CDR1 and CDR2 (germline): DFQATT, SNEGSKA (reference sequence). Deletions cut 0 bases from V and 1 base from J, with 10 bases between. The CDR3 nucleotides read TGCAGTGCTAGAGATTGGGGACTGTCTGGAAACACCATATATTTT. Translating gives CSARDWGLSGNTIYF.

On this clonotype itself: A much larger clone differs by one base, so this may be a read error. The chain carries TRBV27 and TRBJ2-1; D is unclear. Germline CDR1 is MNHEY and CDR2 is SMNVEV (reference sequence). The V end was cut by 6 bases, the J end by 12 bases, with 21 bases between. CDR3 size: 14 residues. DNA of the CDR3: TGTGCCAGCAGGCTCTACCCCCGAGGTCGTGGGCAGTTCTTC. Translated: CASRLYPRGRGQFF.

This clonotype was seen ten or more times. J is TRBJ2-6 and V is TRBV28, with 8 bases fitting TRBD1. With V trimmed by 2 bases and J by 0 bases, 3 bases remained unmatched. The germline CDR1 and CDR2 sequences are MDHEN and SYDVKM. CDR3 length: 17 residues. CDR3 sequence reads: CASSLPGGLSGANVLTF. The CDR3 bases are TGTGCCAGCAGTTTACCAGGGGGCCTCTCTGGGGCCAACGTCCTGACTTTC.

In its sample, this clonotype was seen many times. The CDR3 coding sequence is TGTGCCAGCAGCGTCGGTGGACCGCAGTACGAGCAGTACTTC. This encodes CASSVGGPQYEQYF. The V gene is TRBV9, the J gene TRBJ2-7, with unresolved D. This CDR3 is built from 14 residues. The germline CDR1 and CDR2 sequences are SGDLS and YYNGEE. V lost 2 bases and J 4 bases, leaving 13 bases between the germline ends.

This clonotype was seen many times. V usage is TRBV29-1 and J usage is TRBJ2-7, with 10 nucleotides matching TRBD2. The trim removed 6 bases at V and 0 bases at J, leaving 5 bases unmatched. Looked up from germline, CDR1 is SQVTM and CDR2 is ANQGSEA. The CDR3 runs 14 residues. The CDR3 loop reads CSVAGTSDSYEQYF. The CDR3 coding sequence is TGCAGCGTGGCCGGGACTAGCGACTCCTACGAGCAGTACTTC.

This clonotype appeared many times. The chain is built from TRBV6-4 and TRBJ2-7; a possible D gene is TRBD2 (6 bases). Germline CDR1 reads MRHNA; CDR2 reads SNTAGT. The CDR3 is 16 residues long. Trimming stripped 4 bases from V and 1 base from J, with 17 bases between. CDR3: CASSARGVTGSYEQYF. The CDR3 coding sequence is TGTGCCAGCAGTGCGCGGGGCGTTACGGGTTCCTACGAGCAGTACTTC.

Comment on this clonotype: A far more abundant clone sits one base away, making this likely a read error. The rearrangement joins TRBV12-3 or TRBV12-4 to TRBJ2-1; 7 bases match TRBD2. This CDR3 region has 14 residues. The V gene end was trimmed by 0 bases and the J gene end by 8 bases; junction bases not matched to a gene: 4. In DNA form, the CDR3 reads TGTGCCAGCAGTTTAGCGGGAGGGGACGATGAGCAGTTCTTC. This gives the protein CASSLAGGDDEQFF.

This clonotype was seen many times. The chain couples TRBV10-3 to TRBJ2-2; D is unresolved. The V end was cut by 0 bases, the J end by 4 bases, with 6 bases between. CDR1 is ENHRY and CDR2 is SYGVKD in the germline V gene. The CDR3 consists of 14 residues. The CDR3 coding sequence is TGTGCCATCAGTGAGTCCAGTACCACCGGGGAGCTGTTTTTT. Translating gives CAISESSTTGELFF.

This clonotype was detected many times. The chain has TRBV18 and TRBJ1-1, with a weak D call TRBD1 (6 bases). V was trimmed by 5 bases and J by 11 bases, leaving 18 bases between them. The V gene's germline CDR1 is KGHSH and CDR2 LQKENI. The CDR3 is 13 residues long. The chain's CDR3 is CASSAGTPFGAFF. CDR3 nucleotides: TGTGCCAGCTCAGCCGGGACACCCTTTGGTGCTTTCTTT.

Ten or more counts support this clonotype. The chain carries TRBV12-3 or TRBV12-4 and TRBJ2-1; D may be TRBD1 or TRBD2 (5 bases each). CDR3 length: 15 residues. Deletions cut 4 bases from V and 5 bases from J, with 15 bases between. Here the CDR3 DNA reads TGTGCCAGCAGTTGGGGGACCACCGGAGACAATGAGCAGTTCTTC. This encodes CASSWGTTGDNEQFF.

The chain has TRBV19 and TRBJ1-4; D possibly corresponds to TRBD1 (6 bases). CDR1 and CDR2 (germline): LNHDA, SQIVND (reference sequence). The CDR3 sequence is 17 residues long. Trimming removed 6 bases from V and 0 bases from J, with 17 bases in between. The CDR3, as DNA: TGTGCCAGTAGCTCCCCAGGGGCGGCTTCAACTAATGAAAAACTGTTTTTT. Residues: CASSSPGAASTNEKLFF.

This clonotype came up a few times. This sequence joins TRBV20-1 and TRBJ1-1; D is unresolved. CDR1 is DFQATT, CDR2 SNEGSKA, per germline (reference sequence). This CDR3 is 12 amino acids long. The V and J ends lost 5 bases and 8 bases respectively, with 15 bases between them. DNA for the CDR3: TGCAGTGCTGGCCCGGTACAGTCCGAAGCTTTCTTT. Translating it yields CSAGPVQSEAFF.